Sequencing of this TCR beta chain was carried out in a study of T cells after yellow fever vaccination. TCRdb re-called the 5' RACE reads through MiXCR, storing one row per CDR3 protein. The top ten clones hold around 14% of a sample with hundreds of thousands of distinct CDR3 sequences, more than 9% of them seen once. This CDR3 spans 14 amino acids. V shed 2 bases, J shed 4 bases, and the junction held 2 bases outside the gene matches. Germline CDR1 is SGHTA and CDR2 is FQGNSA. The rearrangement uses TRBV7-2 and TRBJ2-1; 7 bases agree with TRBD1. The receptor's source is a man aged 25-45 years who received the YFV17D yellow fever vaccine. The specimen was PBMCs, collected on the day of the yellow fever booster vaccination. CDR3 nucleotide sequence: TGTGCCAGCAGCTTATTCAGGGGGTACAATGAGCAGTTCTTC. It translates to CASSLFRGYNEQFF.